Following are 26 T cell receptor beta chains from one sample sequenced in a study of tumor-infiltrating lymphocytes in primary liver carcinoma. It was unsorted whole blood that yielded blood RNA, and germline DNA was also extracted. Making TCR beta cDNA involved approximately 480 ng total RNA and a constant-region primer. Three nested multiplex PCR rounds of slightly modified ARM-PCR generated TCR beta libraries. The first two PCR rounds used TRBV1-TRBV30 primers with a Cbeta primer, roughly 10 cycles each. In TCRdb, the multiplex PCR reads were re-called with MiXCR into one record per CDR3 protein. Altogether hundreds of thousands of distinct CDR3 sequences are present, roughly 60% being singletons, with the ten largest covering about 18%. Material for sequencing was peripheral blood. Source of these receptors: a woman in her twenties or thirties with primary liver carcinoma and hepatitis B virus infection.

Worth noting for this clonotype: At one boundary the junction diverges from the germline segment, which might be a read error. The chain combines TRBV12-3 or TRBV12-4 with TRBJ2-5, with 10 bases fitting TRBD1. The CDR3 length is 17 residues. CDR3 amino acids: CASSDSGTGELQGTQYF. In nucleotides, the CDR3 is TGTGCCAGCAGCGATTCCGGGACAGGGGAACTCCAAGGGACCCAGTACTTC.

Of note for this clonotype: Sequence at one end of the junction differs from germline and may be a read error. CDR3 sequence (DNA): TGTGCCAGCAGTTACTTCGAAGAGATCCAGTACTTC. Its translation: CASSYFEEIQYF. This chain joins TRBV6-2 or TRBV6-3 and TRBJ2-5; no definite D call. Germline values: CDR1 MNHEY, CDR2 SVGEGT. The CDR3 consists of 12 residues.

With regard to this clonotype: A much larger clone lies a single base off, so this may be a read error. The chain couples TRBV6-5 to TRBJ1-2; 9 bases map to TRBD1. The CDR3 is 14 residues long. Per the germline V gene, CDR1 is MNHEY and CDR2 is SVGAGI. CDR3 sequence: CAGRGTGKGYGYTF. CDR3 bases: TGTGCCGGCAGGGGGACAGGGAAGGGCTATGGCTACACCTTC.

Turning to this clonotype: A read error may explain this, as a much larger clone is one base away. The J gene is TRBJ1-5, the V gene TRBV6-1, with D perhaps matching TRBD1 (6 bases). CDR3 size: 15 residues. Germline V gene lookup returns CDR1 MNHNS and CDR2 SASEGT. The CDR3 DNA sequence: TGTACCAGCAGTGAAGAAGGGGGAAGGAATCAGCCCCAGCATTTT. Protein sequence: CTSSEEGGRNQPQHF.

This clonotype was detected a few times. The junction does not match germline at one end; this may be a read error. This chain links TRBV5-4 with TRBJ2-7, with 8 nucleotides matching TRBD2. Germline V gene lookup returns CDR1 SGHNT and CDR2 YYREEE (reference sequence). This CDR3 contains 15 residues. The CDR3 coding sequence is TGTGCCAGTAGCTCAACCGGGACTAGTAACTACGAGCAGTACTTC. Protein product: CASSSTGTSNYEQYF.

Worth noting for this clonotype: This sequence may be a read error, since a much larger clone differs from it by one base. The genes are TRBV6-5 and TRBJ1-4, with D unclear. Germline V gene sequence: CDR1 MNHEY, CDR2 SVGAGI. The CDR3 totals 13 residues. The CDR3 region is CASKRQNDERLFF. In DNA, the CDR3 is TGTGCCAGCAAGAGGCAGAACGATGAAAGACTGTTTTTT.

This clonotype came up once. The chain joins TRBV6-5 to TRBJ2-1; 8 bases map to TRBD1. The germline V gene has CDR1 MNHEY and CDR2 SVGAGI. The CDR3 is 14 amino acids. V lost 11 bases and J lost 15; bases outside the gene matches: 21. CDR3 region: CAARGQGASNEWFF. CDR3 nucleotide sequence: TGTGCCGCCCGTGGGCAGGGGGCGAGCAATGAGTGGTTCTTC.

Notes on this clonotype: This may be a read error: a much more frequent sequence differs by one nucleotide. The chain uses TRBV29-1 and TRBJ1-1; D gene unclear. The CDR3 totals 12 residues. V was clipped by 4 bases and J by 9 bases, with 15 bases between them. Germline V gene lookup returns CDR1 SQVTM and CDR2 ANQGSEA. The CDR3 spells CSVVRQETKAFF. CDR3 nucleotides: TGCAGCGTTGTAAGGCAGGAGACTAAAGCTTTCTTT.

In regard to this clonotype: One end of the junction is discordant with germline, which a read error may explain. This chain connects TRBV5-6 to TRBJ2-5, with a possible D match to TRBD1 (6 bases). The CDR3 contains 14 residues. The V gene's germline CDR1 is SGHDT and CDR2 YYEEEE. The CDR3 region is CAGSTGHPGETQYF. In DNA, the CDR3 is TGTGCCGGCAGCACGGGACACCCCGGAGAGACCCAGTACTTC.

This clonotype was detected only a few times. The chain links TRBV7-9 to TRBJ1-3, with unresolved D. V was clipped by 5 bases and J by 0 bases, with 11 bases between them. This CDR3 is built from 15 residues. Germline V lookup: CDR1 SEHNR, CDR2 FQNEAQ (reference sequence). The CDR3, as DNA: TGTGCCAGCAGCCCCGGACGGAGCTCTGGAAACACCATATATTTT. This sequence encodes CASSPGRSSGNTIYF.

This clonotype was seen at least ten times. The chain carries TRBV29-1 and TRBJ1-2, with unresolved D. The CDR3 is made up of 13 amino acids. Trimming took 6 bases from V and 2 from J, leaving 13 bases between them. In germline, CDR1 is SQVTM, CDR2 ANQGSEA. CDR3 protein: CSVLTTQNYGYTF. The CDR3 DNA sequence: TGCAGCGTCCTGACGACCCAGAACTATGGCTACACCTTC.

In its sample, this clonotype was seen a few times. The V gene is TRBV12-3 or TRBV12-4, the J gene TRBJ2-1; 11 bases are shared with TRBD2. Trimming at V came to 5 bases and at J to 8 bases, leaving 8 bases not matched to a gene. The CDR3 loop spans 15 amino acids. CDR3 bases: TGTGCCAGCAGTCTCACTAGCGGGAGCCTGTATGAGCAGTTCTTC. This encodes CASSLTSGSLYEQFF.

Remarks on this clonotype: This may be a read error, as it is one base from a much larger clone. The V and J genes are TRBV11-3 and TRBJ2-5, with D maybe TRBD1 (6 bases). This CDR3 comprises 13 residues. Germline V gene lookup returns CDR1 SGHNT and CDR2 YENEEA. CDR3 protein: CVSTTGMGETQYF. CDR3 in DNA: TGTGTCAGCACAACAGGGATGGGTGAGACCCAGTACTTC.

To note about this clonotype: This may come from a read error, since a much larger clone is one base off. The chain is built from TRBV7-9 and TRBJ2-1; the D gene is possibly TRBD2 (5 bases). Germline CDR1 and CDR2: SEHNR and FQNEAQ (reference sequence). The V end was cut by 1 base, the J end by 9 bases, with 10 bases between. The CDR3 runs to 13 residues. The CDR3 nucleotides are TGTGCCAGCAGCTTAGTCGGACTCAGTGAGCAGTTCTTC. Translation gives CASSLVGLSEQFF. The variable domain in full, completed from reference TRBV7-9 and TRBJ2-1, reads DTGVSQNPRHKITKRGQNVTFRCDPISEHNRLYWYRQTLGQGPEFLTYFQNEAQLEKSRLLSDRFSAERPKGSFSTLEIQRTEQGDSAMYLCASSLVGLSEQFFGPGTRLTVL.

The J gene is TRBJ2-7, the V gene TRBV28, with 7 bases aligning to TRBD2. This CDR3 has 16 residues. CDR1 and CDR2 from the germline V gene are MDHEN and SYDVKM. The ends lost 7 bases at V and 5 bases at J; junction bases unmatched: 17. CDR3 bases: TGTGCCAGCACCACCGGGAGACAAGCGGGATTCAACGAGCAGTACTTC. Protein: CASTTGRQAGFNEQYF.

At least ten counts were recorded for this clonotype. The chain employs TRBV6-2 or TRBV6-3 and TRBJ2-1; TRBD2 is a possible D gene (5 bases). The V and J ends lost 2 bases and 0 bases respectively, with 17 bases between them. The CDR3 length is 18 residues. From germline, CDR1 is MNHEY and CDR2 SVGEGT. This CDR3 is CASSYLLRASYSYNEQFF. DNA of the CDR3: TGTGCCAGCAGTTACCTCCTCCGGGCTAGCTACTCCTACAATGAGCAGTTCTTC.

The genes are TRBV11-2 and TRBJ1-5; D not certain. The germline V gene has CDR1 SGHAT and CDR2 FQNNGV. V was shortened by 5 bases and J by 4 bases, with 9 bases between the two germline ends. This CDR3 region has 13 residues. In DNA form, the CDR3 reads TGTGCCAGCAGCATAGGTACTAATCAGCCCCAGCATTTT. Protein: CASSIGTNQPQHF. The full variable domain, rest sourced from reference TRBV11-2 and TRBJ1-5, is EAGVAQSPRYKIIEKRQSVAFWCNPISGHATLYWYQQILGQGPKLLIQFQNNGVVDDSQLPKDRFSAERLKGVDSTLKIQPAKLEDSAVYLCASSIGTNQPQHFGDGTRLSIL.

V usage is TRBV20-1 and J usage is TRBJ1-1; 7 nucleotides agree with TRBD1. V lost 3 bases, J lost 4 bases, and 14 bases stayed unmatched. The CDR3 consists of 16 residues. Germline CDR1 reads DFQATT; CDR2 reads SNEGSKA (reference sequence). CDR3 sequence (DNA): TGCAGTGCTAGGGAATACAGGGGCCTCGTGAGCACTGAAGCTTTCTTT. Translated: CSAREYRGLVSTEAFF.

The rearrangement uses TRBV12-3 or TRBV12-4 and TRBJ2-1; TRBD2 agrees at 12 bases. Germline trimming cut 3 bases from V and 9 bases from J; bases unmatched to any gene: 12. The CDR3 has 17 residues. CDR3 DNA: TGTGCCAGCAGTTTCCTGACTAGCGGGAGAGAGTTGAGTGAGCAGTTCTTC. Translation gives CASSFLTSGRELSEQFF.

With regard to this clonotype: One end of the junction fails to match germline, which may point to a read error. The gene calls are TRBV6-5 and TRBJ1-1, with D hard to call. Germline V gene sequence: CDR1 MNHEY, CDR2 SVGAGI. The CDR3 totals 13 residues. The CDR3 DNA follows: TGTGCCAGCAGTTACCGGGTCGGCACTGAAGTTTTCTTT. Translated: CASSYRVGTEVFF.

The gene calls are TRBV6-5 and TRBJ1-2; no clear D. The germline V gene encodes CDR1 MNHEY and CDR2 SVGAGI. The CDR3 is 11 residues long. V shed 6 bases and J shed 7 bases, with 9 bases lying between them. The CDR3 loop is CASRRLGGYTF. The CDR3 DNA reads as TGTGCCAGCAGGCGTCTGGGTGGCTACACCTTC.

As to this clonotype: This may be a read error: a much more frequent sequence differs by one nucleotide. The J gene is TRBJ2-1, the V gene TRBV4-2; TRBD2 agrees at 12 bases. Looked up from germline, CDR1 is LGHNA and CDR2 is YNFKEQ. V shed 10 bases, J shed 5 bases, and the junction held 6 bases outside the gene matches. The CDR3 runs 14 residues. CDR3 loop: CANSLAGGDNEQFF. The CDR3 DNA reads TGTGCCAACAGTCTAGCGGGAGGGGACAATGAGCAGTTCTTC.

Concerning this clonotype itself: This clone may be a read error of a much larger clone one base away. As the CDR3 is not closed by the conserved phenylalanine or tryptophan, this likely results from a read error. V usage is TRBV4-3 and J usage is TRBJ2-7; 9 bases agree with TRBD2. CDR3 length equals 15 residues. Germline V gives CDR1 LGHNA, CDR2 YSLEER. V dropped 6 bases and J dropped 2; count of bases not matched to a gene: 8. The CDR3 reads CASRTQAGGPYEQYL. CDR3 in DNA: TGCGCCAGCAGGACGCAAGCGGGAGGCCCCTACGAGCAGTACTTA.

In the case of this clonotype: The CDR3 does not close with the conserved phenylalanine or tryptophan, likely indicating a read error. The chain combines TRBV6-5 with TRBJ2-3; no clear D gene. Trimming took off 4 bases at V and 4 bases at J, with 6 bases between the two ends. Germline CDR1 and CDR2: MNHEY and SVGAGI. The CDR3 totals 12 residues. The CDR3 sequence: CASSSTADTQYV. For the CDR3, the DNA is TGTGCCAGCAGTTCGACCGCAGATACGCAGTATGTT.

The chain recombines TRBV11-1 with TRBJ2-5, with D possibly matching TRBD1 (6 bases). Germline CDR1 is SGHAT and CDR2 is FQDESV (reference sequence). Trimming pared 7 bases from V and 4 bases from J, leaving 16 bases between. The CDR3 is 14 residues long. The CDR3 DNA follows: TGTGCCAGCACCTTGGGCAGGGGAAGAGAGACCCAGTACTTC. Amino acids: CASTLGRGRETQYF.

The rearrangement uses TRBV29-1 and TRBJ2-7; D is perhaps TRBD1 or TRBD2 (5 bases each). Germline-derived CDR1 and CDR2 are SQVTM and ANQGSEA. CDR3 length equals 14 residues. Between the trimmed V and J ends, which lost 6 bases and 7 bases, there was a span of 22 bases. CDR3 sequence: CSVKDTGKYNEQYF. CDR3 bases: TGCAGCGTGAAGGACACGGGGAAATACAATGAGCAGTACTTC.